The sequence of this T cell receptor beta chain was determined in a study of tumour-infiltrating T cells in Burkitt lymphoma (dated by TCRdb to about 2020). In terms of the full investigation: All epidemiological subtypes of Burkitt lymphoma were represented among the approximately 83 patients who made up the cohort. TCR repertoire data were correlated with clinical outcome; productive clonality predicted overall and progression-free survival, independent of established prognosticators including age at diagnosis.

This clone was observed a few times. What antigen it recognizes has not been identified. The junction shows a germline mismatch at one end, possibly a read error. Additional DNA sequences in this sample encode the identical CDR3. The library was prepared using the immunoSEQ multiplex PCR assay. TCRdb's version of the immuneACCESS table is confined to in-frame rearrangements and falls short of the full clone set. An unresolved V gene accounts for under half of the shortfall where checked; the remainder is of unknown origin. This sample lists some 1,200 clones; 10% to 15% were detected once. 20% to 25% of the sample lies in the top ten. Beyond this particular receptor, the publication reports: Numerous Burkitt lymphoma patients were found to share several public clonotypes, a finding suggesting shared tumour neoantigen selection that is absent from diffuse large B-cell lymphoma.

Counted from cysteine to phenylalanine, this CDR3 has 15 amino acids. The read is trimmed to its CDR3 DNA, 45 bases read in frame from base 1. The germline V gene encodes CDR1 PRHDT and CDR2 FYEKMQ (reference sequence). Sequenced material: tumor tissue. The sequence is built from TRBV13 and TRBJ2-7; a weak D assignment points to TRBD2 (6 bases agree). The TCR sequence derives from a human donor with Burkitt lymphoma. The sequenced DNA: TGTGCTAGCAGCTTAGAAGGGACTGAACCCTACGAGCAGTACTTC. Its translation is CASSLEGTEPYEQYF.